The entry that follows covers one T cell receptor (beta chain) sequence. Its cognate antigen is unknown. Between the trimmed V and J ends, which lost 4 bases and 2 bases, there was a span of 11 bases. The CDR3 totals 14 residues. Germline lookup yields CDR1 SGHRS and CDR2 YFSETQ. Sequenced by immunoSEQ multiplex PCR; TCRdb stores in-frame clones only, minus some. The sample includes about 67,000 clones, over 75% of them seen just once. The data were obtained in a study of OX40 agonist ivuxolimab in advanced cancers. As for the study in general: Ivuxolimab doses were 0.01, 0.1, 0.3, 1.5, 3 or 10 mg/kg every 2 weeks.

Points from the study as a whole: The 0.1-3.0 mg/kg partial responders had among the lowest clonal expansion. CD8+ T cells (on average) carried more expanded clones than CD4+ T cells.

Blood sampling took place at baseline, cycle 4 day 1, and cycle 7 day 1. J is TRBJ2-3 and V is TRBV5-1, with D maybe TRBD2 (7 bases). The receptor's source is an adult with an advanced solid tumor such as melanoma, head and neck, liver or kidney cancer. The sequencing here drew on CD4+ or CD8+ T cells sorted from blood, taken in a trial of the OX40 agonist ivuxolimab. CDR3 in amino acids: CASSVAGATDTQYF. DNA for the CDR3: TGCGCCAGCAGCGTGGCGGGGGCCACAGATACGCAGTATTTT.